This passage covers 18 T cell receptor beta chains from one sample sequenced in a study of cytomegalovirus exposure and HLA in healthy donors. Amplification used 60 Vbeta primers and 13 Jbeta primers. The table came from immunoSEQ multiplex PCR; TCRdb's copy has only in-frame clones and leaves some out. The sample lists 150,000 to 200,000 clones, 80% seen once, with 6% to 7.5% in the top ten. Specimen: PBMCs. Receptor source: a man younger than 40 in good health and CMV-seropositive.

The chain links TRBV4-1 to TRBJ2-2; 13 bases are shared with TRBD2. Germline V gene sequence: CDR1 MGHRA, CDR2 YSYEKL. The CDR3 is made up of 18 amino acids. Unmatched junction bases numbered 9, after V lost 4 bases and J lost 4 bases. CDR3 residues: CASSRVVTSGRTTGELFF. CDR3 DNA sequence: TGCGCCAGCAGCCGAGTCGTGACTAGCGGGAGGACCACCGGGGAGCTGTTTTTT.

V gene TRBV6-5 combines with J gene TRBJ1-6; D gene ambiguous. The germline V gene encodes CDR1 MNHEY and CDR2 SVGAGI. The CDR3 has 13 residues. The V end lost 3 bases, the J end lost 9 bases, and 9 bases lay between the germline ends. CDR3 bases: TGTGCCAGCAGTTATAGTCTGAGTTCACCCCTCCACTTT. Translation: CASSYSLSSPLHF.

J is TRBJ1-1 and V is TRBV7-9; D gene ambiguous. In germline, CDR1 is SEHNR, CDR2 FQNEAQ (reference sequence). The germline V and J ends were trimmed by 2 bases and 1 base, with 5 bases remaining between them. This CDR3 has 13 residues. CDR3: CASSLQANTEAFF. The CDR3 coding sequence is TGTGCCAGCAGCTTACAGGCGAACACTGAAGCTTTCTTT.

V is TRBV6-6 and J is TRBJ2-1; D unresolved. CDR1 MNHNY and CDR2 SVGAGI come from the germline V gene (reference sequence). The CDR3 runs to 14 residues. V gave up 0 bases and J gave up 4 bases, with 7 bases separating them. The chain's CDR3 is CASSYSRVYNEQFF. As DNA, the CDR3 is TGTGCCAGCAGTTACTCACGGGTTTACAATGAGCAGTTCTTC.

This clone showed up just once. The chain links TRBV7-6 to TRBJ2-3; D is possibly TRBD1 (6 bases). This CDR3 contains 14 residues. Trimming took off 3 bases at V and 6 bases at J, with 13 bases between the two ends. The germline V gene encodes CDR1 SGHVS and CDR2 FNYEAQ. CDR3 sequence: CASSFLDRWDTQYF. Here the CDR3 DNA reads TGTGCCAGCAGCTTTCTCGACAGGTGGGATACGCAGTATTTT.

This chain links TRBV27 with TRBJ2-7, with a weak D call TRBD1 (6 bases). In germline, CDR1 is MNHEY, CDR2 SMNVEV (reference sequence). V was shortened by 4 bases and J by 7 bases, with 17 bases between the two germline ends. This CDR3 comprises 14 residues. CDR3 region: CASSYEGRGKEQYF. The CDR3 coding sequence is TGTGCCAGCAGTTATGAGGGCAGGGGCAAGGAGCAGTACTTC.

The chain has TRBV11-3 and TRBJ1-6, with TRBD1 matching over 8 bases. CDR1 and CDR2 from the germline V gene are SGHNT and YENEEA. The CDR3 totals 15 residues. J gave up 7 bases and V 0 bases, and 2 bases lay outside the gene matches. The CDR3 DNA follows: TGTGCCAGCAGCTTAGATTGGACAGGGAATTCACCCCTCCACTTT. Its protein is CASSLDWTGNSPLHF. The complete variable domain, with remaining parts taken from reference TRBV11-3 and TRBJ1-6, reads EAGVVQSPRYKIIEKKQPVAFWCNPISGHNTLYWYLQNLGQGPELLIRYENEEAVDDSQLPKDRFSAERLKGVDSTLKIQPAELGDSAVYLCASSLDWTGNSPLHFGNGTRLTVT.

This clone was observed a few times. V and J are TRBV27 and TRBJ2-7, with D possibly being TRBD2 (5 bases). Germline CDR1 is MNHEY and CDR2 is SMNVEV (reference sequence). There are 13 residues in the CDR3. V was pared by 3 bases and J by 3 bases, with 9 bases between. Written as DNA, the CDR3 is TGTGCCAGCAGTTTCGCGAGGGACTACGAGCAGTACTTC. It encodes CASSFARDYEQYF.

This clone appeared a few times. The V call is TRBV6-5, the J call TRBJ2-7, with 7 positions matching TRBD1. J lost 3 bases, V lost 6 bases, and 8 bases had no gene match. This CDR3 is built from 14 residues. Germline V gene data show CDR1 as MNHEY and CDR2 as SVGAGI. CDR3 DNA: TGTGCCAGCAGCCTTACTACAGGGGACTACGAGCAGTACTTC. This gives the protein CASSLTTGDYEQYF.

The rearrangement uses TRBV5-1 and TRBJ2-6; D is undetermined. CDR3 size: 14 residues. Germline CDR1 and CDR2: SGHRS and YFSETQ. V was cut by 3 bases and J by 0 bases, with 4 bases left in between. CDR3 loop: CASSSSSGANVLTF. CDR3 coding DNA: TGCGCCAGCAGCTCTAGCTCTGGGGCCAACGTCCTGACTTTC.

The chain has TRBV7-2 and TRBJ1-4; perhaps TRBD1 as D (6 bases). V lost 1 base and J 3 bases, leaving 12 bases between the germline ends. This CDR3 region has 16 residues. The germline gives CDR1 SGHTA, CDR2 FQGNSA. The CDR3 bases are TGTGCCAGCAGCTTAGTCGGGACACGAGCTAATGAAAAACTGTTTTTT. Amino acids: CASSLVGTRANEKLFF.

The chain couples TRBV5-3 to TRBJ1-2; D might be TRBD1 (5 bases). TRBV5-3 carries the ORF label, with uncertain function. V was pared by 0 bases and J by 0 bases, with 18 bases between. CDR3 length equals 18 residues. The CDR3 DNA sequence: TGTGCCAGAAGCTTGGGATGTCTGGCCAGGGCGCCTAACTATGGCTACACCTTC. It is translated as CARSLGCLARAPNYGYTF.

As DNA, the CDR3 is TGTGCCAGCAGCTCGGGGACAGGTTCCTACGAGCAGTACTTC. Its translation: CASSSGTGSYEQYF. This chain uses TRBV4-2 with TRBJ2-7, with 8 bases identical to TRBD1. The V segment lost 5 bases and the J segment 1 base; nucleotides outside the gene matches: 4. The length of the CDR3 is 14 residues. Looked up from germline, CDR1 is LGHNA and CDR2 is YNFKEQ.

The rearrangement links TRBV5-1 to TRBJ1-2; D gene unclear. The CDR3 is made up of 13 amino acids. The germline V and J ends were trimmed by 4 bases and 3 bases, with 10 bases remaining between them. Germline V lookup: CDR1 SGHRS, CDR2 YFSETQ. This CDR3 is CASSPRVYYGYTF. For the CDR3, the DNA is TGCGCCAGCAGCCCGAGAGTTTACTATGGCTACACCTTC.

The chain joins TRBV10-3 to TRBJ1-2; no firm D call. The germline gives CDR1 ENHRY, CDR2 SYGVKD. This CDR3 has 12 amino acids. Trimming pared 8 bases from V and 6 bases from J, leaving 13 bases between. CDR3 DNA: TGTGCCATCCGGGGAGCAAAGGATGGCTACACCTTC. Encoded protein: CAIRGAKDGYTF.

The CDR3 loop is CASSLLAGGPGELFF. DNA for the CDR3: TGTGCCAGCAGCTTACTAGCGGGGGGCCCCGGGGAGCTGTTTTTT. The J gene is TRBJ2-2, the V gene TRBV5-6; 12 positions match TRBD2. This CDR3 has 15 residues. Germline V gene data show CDR1 as SGHDT and CDR2 as YYEEEE. V was clipped by 2 bases and J by 6 bases; unmatched bases: 2.

The chain uses TRBV6-1 and TRBJ2-1; D is perhaps TRBD2 (5 bases). Trimming took off 4 bases at V and 8 bases at J, with 18 bases between the two ends. The CDR3 runs 15 residues. CDR1 and CDR2 (germline): MNHNS, SASEGT. The CDR3, as DNA: TGTGCCAGCAGTGTCCTCTCTGGGAGATCGGATGAGCAGTTCTTC. Translation gives CASSVLSGRSDEQFF.

The sample holds a few counts of this clone. The chain recombines TRBV6-5 with TRBJ1-1; 8 bases align to TRBD1. The ends lost 4 bases at V and 5 bases at J; junction bases unmatched: 6. Germline CDR1 and CDR2: MNHEY and SVGAGI. The CDR3 covers 14 residues. The CDR3 region is CASSSQGARTEAFF. For the CDR3, the DNA is TGTGCCAGCAGTTCGCAGGGGGCGAGAACTGAAGCTTTCTTT.